This entry concerns a single T cell receptor beta chain. Method: immunoSEQ multiplex PCR; TCRdb's copy keeps in-frame clones and lacks some. Among 200,000 to 300,000 clones listed, 80% to 90% were seen once. The V and J ends lost 4 bases and 1 base, in that order; junction bases with no gene match: 5. The CDR3 consists of 15 residues. CDR1 SGHRS and CDR2 YFSETQ come from the germline V gene. The data were taken from a study of blood T cell repertoires in COVID-19. This TCR derives from a man between 60 and 75 years old with acute or convalescent COVID-19. V usage is TRBV5-1 and J usage is TRBJ1-5; 7 bases line up with TRBD1. The sequenced material came from peripheral blood. The CDR3 bases are TGCGCCAGCAGCCTACAGGGGCTCAGCAATCAGCCCCAGCATTTT. The encoded protein is CASSLQGLSNQPQHF.